The T cell receptor beta chain described here comes from a study of blood T cell repertoires in COVID-19. For the study at large: The United States, Italy and Spain provided the acute and convalescent COVID-19 samples. T cells, B-cell-depleted T cells, or PBMCs provided the cDNA or gDNA that served as material.

The CDR3 is made up of 14 amino acids. Germline CDR1 ENHRY, CDR2 SYGVKD. V shed 0 bases and J shed 10 bases, with 13 bases lying between them. Authors' processing steps: Amplifying reference gene primers gave estimates of nucleated cell counts. The data were produced by immunoSEQ multiplex PCR, yet TCRdb's version contains in-frame clones alone and is incomplete. V and J calls plus clone size are reproduced from that table; the DNA served to infer D and trimming. Here the sample spans 100,000 to 150,000 clones, 70% to 90% being singletons. The sequence came from a woman at least 80 years old with acute or convalescent COVID-19. Sequencing was done on a sample of peripheral blood. The chain combines TRBV10-3 with TRBJ1-5; tentatively, D is TRBD1 (6 bases). CDR3 sequence: CAISESQGGFPQHF. Here the CDR3 DNA reads TGTGCCATCAGTGAGTCACAGGGCGGTTTTCCCCAGCATTTT.